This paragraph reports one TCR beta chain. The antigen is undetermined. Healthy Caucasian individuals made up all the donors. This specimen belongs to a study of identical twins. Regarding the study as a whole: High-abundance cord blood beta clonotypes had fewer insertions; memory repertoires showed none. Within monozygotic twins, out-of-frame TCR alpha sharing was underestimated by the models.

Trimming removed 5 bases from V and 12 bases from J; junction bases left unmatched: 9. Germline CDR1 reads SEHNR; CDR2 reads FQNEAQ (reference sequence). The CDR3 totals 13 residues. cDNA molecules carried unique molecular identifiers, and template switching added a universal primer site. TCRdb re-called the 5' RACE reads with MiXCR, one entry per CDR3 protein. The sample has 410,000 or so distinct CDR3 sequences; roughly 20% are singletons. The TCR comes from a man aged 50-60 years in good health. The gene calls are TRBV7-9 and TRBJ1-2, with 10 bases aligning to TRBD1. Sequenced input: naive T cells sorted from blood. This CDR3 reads CASSRGTGEYDTF. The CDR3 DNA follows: TGTGCCAGCAGCCGCGGGACAGGGGAATATGACACCTTC.